Given below is one TCR beta chain in context. Its antigen is currently unknown. This sample is part of a study of PD-1 blockade in mismatch repair-deficient tumors. Study context: All were previously treated, progressing patients with about twelve mismatch repair-deficient cancer types. Overall study results and limits: Tumor-resident clones, often absent from pretreatment blood, expanded after pembrolizumab and then contracted.

The CDR3 spans 12 residues. Looked up from germline, CDR1 is SNHLY and CDR2 is FYNNEI. V was pared by 2 bases and J by 7 bases, with 8 bases between. Sequencing used immunoSEQ multiplex PCR; TCRdb keeps in-frame clones, though not all of them. This table has about 120,000 clones, approximately 86% appearing once. PCR or immunohistochemistry showed mismatch repair deficiency in every enrolled patient. TCR sequencing covered three patients who responded to pembrolizumab. This sample comprised peripheral blood, obtained 44 weeks after starting pembrolizumab. The clonotype originates from an adult with mismatch repair-deficient cancer. The chain joins TRBV2 to TRBJ1-2; D is unclear. For the CDR3, the DNA is TGTGCCAGCAGTGAACGGAGAAGTGGCTACACCTTC. Its translation is CASSERRSGYTF.